Each of the 29 T cell receptor beta chains below was sequenced from the same sample in a study of blood T cells in healthy people across ages. A second roughly 7 to 11 cycle PCR used barcoded and J-beta primers. Via MiXCR, TCRdb re-called the 5' RACE reads, giving one row per CDR3 protein. The repertoire holds hundreds of thousands of distinct CDR3 sequences, with about 30% as singletons. Sequenced input: blood. These receptor sequences come from a woman older than 75 in good health.

This chain links TRBV4-3 with TRBJ2-1; D assignment may be TRBD1 or TRBD2 (5 bases each). The assigned J gene may be wrong: the sequence end matches TRBJ2-7 better. CDR3 size: 14 residues. Looked up from germline, CDR1 is LGHNA and CDR2 is YSLEER. The CDR3 spells CASSQADGAYEQYF. Here the CDR3 DNA reads TGCGCCAGCAGCCAAGCCGACGGGGCTTACGAGCAGTACTTC.

This clonotype came up a few times. A read error is possible here, since a much larger clone lies one base away. The genes are TRBV7-2 and TRBJ2-7; possibly TRBD2 for D (6 bases). The germline CDR1 and CDR2 sequences are SGHTA and FQGNSA. This CDR3 has 15 residues. Trimming removed 3 bases at V and 3 bases at J, with 15 bases between. CDR3 region: CASSLGGVGNYEQYF. The DNA of the CDR3 is TGTGCCAGCAGCTTGGGCGGGGTAGGAAACTACGAGCAGTACTTC.

This clonotype was detected many times. V usage is TRBV7-2 and J usage is TRBJ2-5; 12 bases line up with TRBD2. The CDR3 has 15 residues. CDR1 and CDR2 (germline): SGHTA, FQGNSA. Trimming took 5 bases from V and 2 from J; bases not matched to a gene: 3. The CDR3 nucleotides read TGTGCCAGCAGCGAGACTAGCGGGGGACAAGAGACCCAGTACTTC. This sequence encodes CASSETSGGQETQYF.

The chain carries TRBV12-3 or TRBV12-4 and TRBJ2-2, with 8 bases lining up with TRBD1. There are 15 residues in the CDR3. V was pared by 8 bases and J by 6 bases, with 11 bases of the junction left unmatched. The DNA for the CDR3 is TGTGCCAGCGTACCGACAGGGGTGAATTCCGGGGAGCTGTTTTTT. This sequence encodes CASVPTGVNSGELFF.

This clonotype was observed many times. The J gene is TRBJ2-1, the V gene TRBV11-2, with a weak D call TRBD1 (6 bases). The CDR3 is 13 amino acids. Germline lookup yields CDR1 SGHAT and CDR2 FQNNGV. Deletions cut 1 base from V and 13 bases from J, with 14 bases between. CDR3 nucleotide sequence: TGTGCCAGCAGCTTAGCTATCATCAGGGGACAGTTCTTC. This encodes CASSLAIIRGQFF.

Concerning this clonotype itself: Since no conserved phenylalanine or tryptophan closes the CDR3, a read error is the likely cause. The chain combines TRBV2 with TRBJ1-2, with 7 positions matching TRBD1. CDR3 length: 13 amino acids. V shed 8 bases and J 4 bases; nucleotides not matched to a gene: 7. The germline gives CDR1 SNHLY, CDR2 FYNNEI. The CDR3 sequence is CASGPGTAYGYTC. The CDR3, as DNA: TGTGCCAGCGGGCCCGGGACAGCCTATGGCTACACCTGC.

A note on this clonotype: A single base separates this from a much larger clone, so it may be a read error. V is TRBV7-9 and J is TRBJ2-6, with 8 bases aligning to TRBD1. Germline CDR1 SEHNR, CDR2 FQNEAQ (reference sequence). This CDR3 spans 19 amino acids. The CDR3, as DNA: TGTGCCAGCAGCTTAGAAGCTTGGACAGGGACCTCGGGGGCCAACGTCCCGACTTTC. Its protein is CASSLEAWTGTSGANVPTF.

Notes on this clonotype: An end of the junction differs from the germline gene, which may be a read error. The chain recombines TRBV20-1 with TRBJ1-6; D possibly corresponds to TRBD1 (5 bases). The CDR3 contains 14 residues. Germline values: CDR1 DFQATT, CDR2 SNEGSKA (reference sequence). DNA of the CDR3: TGCAGTGCTAGCCGACAGCAGACCAATTCACCCCCCCACTTT. As protein: CSASRQQTNSPPHF.

This clonotype showed up many times. The chain has TRBV7-9 and TRBJ2-7; no clear D. This CDR3 spans 12 amino acids. The V gene lost 1 base and the J gene lost 4 bases, with 5 bases spanning the gap. CDR1 is SEHNR and CDR2 is FQNEAQ in the germline V gene (reference sequence). CDR3 coding DNA: TGTGCCAGCAGCTTAGTAGTATACGAGCAGTACTTC. Translated, it gives CASSLVVYEQYF.

As regards this clonotype: At one end, the junction sequence differs from germline, possibly due to a read error. The chain carries TRBV12-3 or TRBV12-4 and TRBJ2-3, with a tentative D call TRBD1 (6 bases). CDR3 size: 13 residues. The CDR3 is CASSFSRTDTEYF. The DNA for the CDR3 is TGTGCCAGCAGTTTTTCTCGGACAGATACGGAGTATTTT.

This chain links TRBV27 with TRBJ2-7; possibly TRBD1 for D (6 bases). The V gene's germline CDR1 is MNHEY and CDR2 SMNVEV (reference sequence). The V end was cut by 8 bases, the J end by 0 bases, with 8 bases between. CDR3 length equals 12 residues. The CDR3 DNA is TGTGCCAGCCGCAGGGGCTCCTACGAGCAGTACTTC. Translation gives CASRRGSYEQYF.

The sample holds many counts of this clonotype. V is TRBV20-1 and J is TRBJ2-5; possible D gene TRBD1, 5 bases. The CDR3 has 13 amino acids. Between the trimmed V and J ends, which lost 3 bases and 5 bases, there was a span of 13 bases. CDR1 and CDR2 (germline): DFQATT, SNEGSKA (reference sequence). The CDR3 protein is CSARKPPGETQYF. The DNA for the CDR3 is TGCAGTGCTAGGAAACCTCCAGGGGAGACCCAGTACTTC.

On this clonotype: A read error may account for a junction end that differs from germline. The chain couples TRBV9 to TRBJ2-5; D is perhaps TRBD1 or TRBD2 (6 bases each). CDR3 length: 15 residues. Per the germline V gene, CDR1 is SGDLS and CDR2 is YYNGEE. CDR3 in DNA: TGCGCCAGCAGCGTAGGGGGGACAATCCAAGAGACCCAGTACTTC. It specifies CASSVGGTIQETQYF.

This clonotype was seen a few times. The chain carries TRBV5-1 and TRBJ2-7, with D tentatively TRBD2 (6 bases). This CDR3 is built from 17 residues. Germline lookup yields CDR1 SGHRS and CDR2 YFSETQ. The V gene lost 0 bases and the J gene lost 1 base, with 17 bases spanning the gap. CDR3 coding DNA: TGCGCCAGCAGCTTGGCCTCGTCGGGGACTTCATCCTACGAGCAGTACTTC. Its protein is CASSLASSGTSSYEQYF.

The genes are TRBV25-1 and TRBJ2-5; D remains unclear. The CDR3 length is 17 residues. V lost 1 base, J lost 7 bases, and 22 bases lay in between. Germline V CDR1 and CDR2: MGHDK, SYGVNS. In nucleotides, the CDR3 is TGTGCCAGCAGTGAATTGTTCCCCTCACCCGAAGTGGGGACCCAGTACTTC. Translated: CASSELFPSPEVGTQYF.

The chain links TRBV5-1 to TRBJ2-5, with TRBD1 matching 7 bases. The ends lost 3 bases at V and 11 bases at J; junction bases unmatched: 16. The CDR3 loop spans 15 amino acids. Germline V gene sequence: CDR1 SGHRS, CDR2 YFSETQ. This CDR3 is CASSSRGTENNEQYF. Here the CDR3 DNA reads TGCGCCAGCAGCTCAAGAGGGACAGAAAACAATGAGCAGTACTTC.

In DNA form, the CDR3 reads TGTGCCAGCAGCTGGGCGGACATAAACTATGGCTACACCTTC. As protein: CASSWADINYGYTF. V is TRBV5-5 and J is TRBJ1-2; tentative D call: TRBD1 (5 bases). Looked up from germline, CDR1 is SGHKS and CDR2 is YYEKEE (reference sequence). The CDR3 has 14 amino acids. The V end lost 3 bases, the J end lost 2 bases, and 11 bases lay between the germline ends. Supplemented by reference TRBV5-5 and TRBJ1-2, the full variable domain reads DAGVTQSPTHLIKTRGQQVTLRCSPISGHKSVSWYQQVLGQGPQFIFQYYEKEERGRGNFPDRFSARQFPNYSSELNVNALLLGDSALYLCASSWADINYGYTFGSGTRLTVV.

About this clonotype: This may stem from a read error, because a much larger clone lies one nucleotide away. Because the CDR3's place on the DNA is in doubt, the DNA is left out and the CDR3 is given as listed by TCRdb. This rearrangement joins TRBV10-3 to TRBJ1-2; the D segment call TRBD1 is taken from the table without a DNA check. Inclusive of both ends, the CDR3 amounts to 16 amino acids. Germline CDR1 is ENHRY and CDR2 is SYGVKD. The CDR3 here is CAITGQAINELYGCTF.

The table lists this clonotype with many counts. For the CDR3, the DNA is TGTGCCAGCAGCGAACTGGGGTCCCAGGGGAGAGATACGCAGTATTTT. This gives the protein CASSELGSQGRDTQYF. The chain couples TRBV3-1 to TRBJ2-3; maybe TRBD1 (6 bases). V lost 5 bases and J 5 bases, leaving 20 bases between the germline ends. The CDR3 extends over 16 amino acids. Germline V gene sequence: CDR1 LGHDT, CDR2 YNNKEL (reference sequence).

This clonotype showed up many times. The chain carries TRBV20-1 and TRBJ1-5, with 7 positions matching TRBD1. CDR1 is DFQATT and CDR2 is SNEGSKA in the germline V gene (reference sequence). This CDR3 contains 15 residues. V lost 7 bases and J lost 4; bases outside the gene matches: 13. The CDR3 here is CSGAPHRGQNQPQHF. The CDR3 bases are TGCAGTGGGGCCCCACACAGGGGTCAAAATCAGCCCCAGCATTTT.

A word on this clonotype: Germline and junction disagree at one end, which may indicate a read error. The CDR3 DNA sequence: TGTGCCAGCAGCCCCCGACTAGCGGGGGGCACAGATACGCAGTGTTTT. Translation gives CASSPRLAGGTDTQCF. J is TRBJ2-3 and V is TRBV11-2; TRBD2 agrees at 13 bases. The CDR3 has 16 amino acids. The germline gives CDR1 SGHAT, CDR2 FQNNGV.

In this sample, this clonotype turned up a few times. Mismatch with germline at one junction end may stem from a read error. This chain connects TRBV7-2 to TRBJ1-6; D may be TRBD1 (5 bases). The CDR3 is 14 residues long. Germline loops: CDR1 SGHTA, CDR2 FQGNSA. The CDR3 loop is CASSIGVYGSPRHF. As DNA, the CDR3 is TGTGCCAGCAGCATAGGGGTGTACGGTTCACCCCGCCACTTT.

This clonotype occurred once. The chain recombines TRBV7-2 with TRBJ2-1, with D tentatively TRBD1 (6 bases). The CDR3 is 16 amino acids. Trimming stripped 5 bases from V and 7 bases from J, with 21 bases between. CDR1 SGHTA and CDR2 FQGNSA come from the germline V gene. CDR3 loop: CASSGTLTRTANEQFF. CDR3 coding DNA: TGTGCCAGCAGCGGCACCCTTACGAGGACAGCTAATGAGCAGTTCTTC.

The sample holds a few counts of this clonotype. A read error is possible here, since a much larger clone lies one base away. The chain combines TRBV7-2 with TRBJ2-5, with 10 bases aligning to TRBD1. Germline V gene lookup returns CDR1 SGHTA and CDR2 FQGNSA. This CDR3 has 15 amino acids. The CDR3 is CAGSSSGGQGTKQYF. CDR3 bases: TGTGCCGGCAGCTCTAGTGGGGGACAGGGGACTAAGCAGTACTTC.

On this clonotype: Mismatch with germline at one junction end may stem from a read error. J is TRBJ1-2 and V is TRBV7-2, with no clear D. This CDR3 is 12 amino acids long. The germline gives CDR1 SGHTA, CDR2 FQGNSA. The CDR3 here is CASRQPNSGYTF. CDR3 in DNA: TGTGCCAGCAGGCAGCCTAACTCTGGCTACACCTTC. The whole variable domain, remainder taken from reference TRBV7-2 and TRBJ1-2, is GAGVSQSPSNKVTEKGKDVELRCDPISGHTALYWYRQSLGQGLEFLIYFQGNSAPDKSGLPSDRFSAERTGGSVSTLTIQRTQQEDSAVYLCASRQPNSGYTFGSGTRLTVV.

About this clonotype: A single base separates this from a much larger clone, so it may be a read error. J is TRBJ1-2 and V is TRBV29-1, with 7 bases fitting TRBD1. Germline loops: CDR1 SQVTM, CDR2 ANQGSEA. The CDR3 totals 11 residues. CDR3 in amino acids: CSVRQGPGYIF. DNA of the CDR3: TGCAGCGTTCGACAGGGACCTGGCTACATCTTC.

This clonotype has ten or more counts. The chain combines TRBV6-2 or TRBV6-3 with TRBJ2-7; D remains ambiguous. With 6 bases removed from V and 3 bases from J, the gap between germline ends came to 18 bases. CDR3 length: 15 residues. Looked up from germline, CDR1 is MNHEY and CDR2 is SVGEGT. CDR3: CASSRTVSRYYEQYF. In DNA form, the CDR3 reads TGTGCCAGCAGCCGTACAGTATCCAGATACTACGAGCAGTACTTC.

With respect to this clonotype: The junction departs from the called germline gene at one end, perhaps through a read error. V is TRBV18 and J is TRBJ2-1; no firm D call. CDR3 length equals 16 residues. Germline lookup yields CDR1 KGHSH and CDR2 LQKENI. This chain's CDR3 is CASSPVGVSSYSEQFF. The CDR3 coding sequence is TGTGCCAGCTCGCCAGTGGGCGTGAGCTCCTACAGTGAGCAGTTCTTC.

As regards this clonotype: A much larger clone differs by one base, so this may be a read error. Because the CDR3's place on the DNA is in doubt, the DNA is left out and the CDR3 is given as listed by TCRdb. This chain joins TRBV5-6 and TRBJ2-6. Germline V gene sequence: CDR1 SGHDT, CDR2 YYEEEE. The CDR3 comprises 15 residues, both ends counted. CDR3 sequence reads: CASSFVGTGANVPTF.